This T cell receptor (beta chain) is from a study of beta chain features in type 1 diabetes. Study at large: Age and gender were similar between patients and healthy donors, as were cell yields. Study-wide results and limits: VDJ junctions in type 1 diabetes patients carried more deletions and fewer insertions.

The CDR3 runs 16 residues. Trimming removed 1 base at V and 2 bases at J, with 15 bases between. The germline CDR1 and CDR2 sequences are KGHSH and LQKENI. The isolated RNA, all of it, was reverse transcribed, so expressed TCRB transcripts were what got sequenced. The data were produced by immunoSEQ multiplex PCR, yet TCRdb's version contains in-frame clones alone and is incomplete. The sample lists fewer than 900,000 clones; 15% to 20% were seen once. As regards this clone: Its target is not known.

The chain recombines TRBV18 with TRBJ2-7; tentatively, D is TRBD2 (6 bases). The TCR comes from a woman in her late teens or twenties in good health. Input material: naive CD4+ T cells from blood. CDR3 coding DNA: TGTGCCAGCTCACCACGGCGGGACGCCAAAGCCTACGAGCAGTACTTC. Its protein is CASSPRRDAKAYEQYF.